The 25 T cell receptor beta chains below all came from one sample that was sequenced in a study of T cell responses to AZD1222 COVID-19 vaccine. The table came from immunoSEQ multiplex PCR; TCRdb's copy has only in-frame clones and leaves some out. Of some 50,000 clones listed, more than 75% are singletons. Sequences were derived from peripheral blood, sampled on day 0 of AZD1222 vaccination. Receptors originate from an adult in good health.

The J gene is TRBJ2-1, the V gene TRBV28; D is perhaps TRBD1 or TRBD2 (5 bases each). The CDR3 contains 13 residues. The V and J ends lost 7 bases and 10 bases respectively, with 17 bases between them. Germline CDR1 reads MDHEN; CDR2 reads SYDVKM. In nucleotides, the CDR3 is TGTGCCAGCAAACCCGGGGCTTCGAAAGAGCAGTTCTTC. It encodes CASKPGASKEQFF. Together with reference TRBV28 and TRBJ2-1, the CDR3 gives the full variable domain: DVKVTQSSRYLVKRTGEKVFLECVQDMDHENMFWYRQDPGLGLRLIYFSYDVKMKEKGDIPEGYSVSREKKERFSLILESASTNQTSMYLCASKPGASKEQFFGPGTRLTVL.

This chain links TRBV5-5 with TRBJ2-2; D may be TRBD2 (6 bases). The germline CDR1 and CDR2 sequences are SGHKS and YYEKEE (reference sequence). V lost 1 base and J lost 5, with 9 bases in between. The CDR3 spans 14 residues. Written as DNA, the CDR3 is TGTGCCAGCAGCTTGCAGCTAGCGACCGGGGAGCTGTTTTTT. Amino acid sequence: CASSLQLATGELFF. Variable domain in full (rest from reference TRBV5-5 and TRBJ2-2): DAGVTQSPTHLIKTRGQQVTLRCSPISGHKSVSWYQQVLGQGPQFIFQYYEKEERGRGNFPDRFSARQFPNYSSELNVNALLLGDSALYLCASSLQLATGELFFGEGSRLTVL.

This clone came up once. This chain links TRBV29-1 with TRBJ1-2, with D perhaps matching TRBD1 (6 bases). The CDR3 totals 13 residues. CDR1 is SQVTM, CDR2 ANQGSEA, per germline. V was shortened by 3 bases and J by 5 bases, with 13 bases between the two germline ends. CDR3 nucleotide sequence: TGCAGCGTTGAGGTGGGGGCCTTATATGGCTACACCTTC. Protein sequence: CSVEVGALYGYTF.

This clone was detected many times. This sequence joins TRBV4-2 and TRBJ2-3, with 9 nucleotides matching TRBD1. This CDR3 has 16 residues. Germline CDR1 LGHNA, CDR2 YNFKEQ. Trimming took 0 bases from V and 3 from J; bases not matched to a gene: 4. The CDR3 loop is CASSQDFGQGTDTQYF. CDR3 nucleotides: TGTGCCAGCAGCCAAGATTTCGGACAGGGGACAGATACGCAGTATTTT.

The rearrangement uses TRBV7-3 and TRBJ2-1, with D perhaps matching TRBD2 (6 bases). The CDR3 contains 15 residues. Germline CDR1 and CDR2: SGHTA and FQGTGA. Deletions cut 5 bases from V and 9 bases from J, with 20 bases between. The CDR3 sequence is CASSPSGSGAGEQFF. DNA of the CDR3: TGTGCCAGCAGCCCCTCCGGGAGCGGAGCAGGTGAGCAGTTCTTC.

The J gene is TRBJ1-2, the V gene TRBV19; 10 positions match TRBD1. The V and J ends lost 4 bases and 3 bases, in that order; junction bases with no gene match: 17. The CDR3 contains 19 residues. Germline values: CDR1 LNHDA, CDR2 SQIVND (reference sequence). CDR3 loop: CASSTTRDRGSDNDYGYTF. The CDR3 DNA is TGTGCCAGTAGTACGACGCGGGACAGGGGATCAGATAATGACTATGGCTACACCTTC.

V is TRBV9 and J is TRBJ2-3, with TRBD1 as a possible D gene (5 bases). V dropped 3 bases and J dropped 1 base, with 12 bases sitting between them. Per the germline V gene, CDR1 is SGDLS and CDR2 is YYNGEE. The CDR3 covers 15 residues. CDR3 nucleotides: TGTGCCAGCAGCGCTTGGGGCCGAGGCACAGATACGCAGTATTTT. This translates into CASSAWGRGTDTQYF.

This clone was observed a few times. The genes are TRBV28 and TRBJ1-6; no definite D call. Trimming pared 6 bases from V and 6 bases from J, leaving 9 bases between. The CDR3 runs 13 residues. The germline V gene encodes CDR1 MDHEN and CDR2 SYDVKM. The CDR3: CASRGSSNSPLHF. DNA of the CDR3: TGTGCCAGCAGGGGTTCGAGTAATTCACCCCTCCACTTT.

The chain's CDR3 is CASSDTRRTTYEQYF. For the CDR3, the DNA is TGTGCCAGCAGTGATACCCGACGGACGACCTACGAGCAGTACTTC. The chain is built from TRBV28 and TRBJ2-7, with D hard to call. Trimming removed 5 bases from V and 2 bases from J, with 16 bases in between. CDR3 size: 15 residues. Per the germline V gene, CDR1 is MDHEN and CDR2 is SYDVKM.

This chain links TRBV11-2 with TRBJ1-2; 9 positions match TRBD1. This CDR3 has 14 residues. V was pared by 5 bases and J by 6 bases, with 7 bases of the junction left unmatched. The germline CDR1 and CDR2 sequences are SGHAT and FQNNGV. The DNA of the CDR3 is TGTGCCAGCAGCGCCCGGACAGGGGAGGATGGCTACACCTTC. Protein product: CASSARTGEDGYTF.

The chain employs TRBV7-9 and TRBJ1-4; D remains unclear. Per the germline V gene, CDR1 is SEHNR and CDR2 is FQNEAQ (reference sequence). The V gene lost 1 base and the J gene lost 0 bases, with 9 bases spanning the gap. The CDR3 runs to 16 residues. The CDR3 coding sequence is TGTGCCAGCAGCTTAGGTGCAGCCTCAACTAATGAAAAACTGTTTTTT. Protein product: CASSLGAASTNEKLFF.

V is TRBV30 and J is TRBJ2-4, with D possibly being TRBD1 (6 bases). Germline loops: CDR1 GTSNPN, CDR2 SVGIG (reference sequence). Deletions cut 2 bases from V and 6 bases from J, with 14 bases between. The CDR3 consists of 14 residues. The CDR3 here is CAWSTGQSPNIQYF. CDR3 nucleotides: TGTGCCTGGAGTACCGGACAGTCCCCAAACATTCAGTACTTC.

The chain recombines TRBV20-1 with TRBJ1-3; D call uncertain. Looked up from germline, CDR1 is DFQATT and CDR2 is SNEGSKA (reference sequence). The CDR3 extends over 11 amino acids. The ends were cut back, 3 bases at V and 2 bases at J, with 2 bases in the middle. The CDR3 loop is CSARAGNTIYF. The CDR3 region has the DNA TGCAGTGCTAGGGCTGGAAACACCATATATTTT.

This chain uses TRBV4-3 with TRBJ2-3, with 14 bases aligning to TRBD2. The CDR3 runs to 17 residues. Germline lookup yields CDR1 LGHNA and CDR2 YSLEER. Unmatched junction bases numbered 4, after V lost 2 bases and J lost 3 bases. The CDR3, as DNA: TGCGCCAGCAGCCAACTTCGGACTAGCGGGAGGACAGATACGCAGTATTTT. It translates to CASSQLRTSGRTDTQYF.

The V call is TRBV30, the J call TRBJ1-5, with 7 bases matching TRBD1. Germline assignment: CDR1 GTSNPN and CDR2 SVGIG (reference sequence). V lost 5 bases to trimming and J lost 9 bases; unmatched junction nucleotides: 13. CDR3 size: 14 residues. The chain's CDR3 is CAWAGTAEGLPQHF. CDR3 nucleotide sequence: TGTGCCTGGGCCGGGACAGCCGAAGGTTTGCCCCAGCATTTT.

The rearrangement joins TRBV18 to TRBJ2-3; D is ambiguous. The CDR3 sequence is 14 residues long. CDR1 is KGHSH, CDR2 LQKENI, per germline. The V and J ends lost 5 bases and 2 bases respectively, with 11 bases between them. The CDR3 spells CASSNQANTDTQYF. The DNA for the CDR3 is TGTGCCAGCTCAAATCAAGCTAACACAGATACGCAGTATTTT.

The V call is TRBV28, the J call TRBJ2-5; TRBD2 is a possible D gene (6 bases). V was clipped by 3 bases and J by 3 bases, with 8 bases between them. There are 13 residues in the CDR3. CDR1 is MDHEN and CDR2 is SYDVKM in the germline V gene. CDR3 in DNA: TGTGCCAGCAGTTTCACGGGAGAAGAGACCCAGTACTTC. It is translated as CASSFTGEETQYF.

This clone was counted a single time. J is TRBJ2-6 and V is TRBV19; 9 bases agree with TRBD1. The CDR3 is 17 amino acids. CDR1 and CDR2 from the germline V gene are LNHDA and SQIVND (reference sequence). V lost 5 bases, J lost 3 bases, and 8 bases stayed unmatched. The CDR3: CASSLQGALGGANVLTF. For the CDR3, the DNA is TGTGCCAGTAGTCTACAGGGGGCGCTCGGTGGGGCCAACGTCCTGACTTTC.

This clone was observed a handful of times. The rearrangement links TRBV10-1 to TRBJ1-5; D gene ambiguous. V dropped 2 bases and J dropped 11 bases, with 10 bases sitting between them. Germline CDR1 WNHNN, CDR2 SYGVQD (reference sequence). CDR3 length: 12 amino acids. The CDR3 is CASSEPLLAQHF. In nucleotides, the CDR3 is TGCGCCAGCAGTGAGCCTTTGTTGGCCCAGCATTTT.

The chain is built from TRBV18 and TRBJ1-1, with TRBD1 matching 8 bases. The V gene's germline CDR1 is KGHSH and CDR2 LQKENI. The CDR3 has 17 amino acids. V dropped 3 bases and J dropped 2; count of bases not matched to a gene: 11. CDR3 residues: CASSPRPPTGGNTEAFF. The CDR3 DNA reads TGTGCCAGCTCACCCCGGCCCCCTACAGGGGGTAACACTGAAGCTTTCTTT. Using reference TRBV18 and TRBJ1-1 for the parts outside the CDR3, the full variable domain is NAGVMQNPRHLVRRRGQEARLRCSPMKGHSHVYWYRQLPEEGLKFMVYLQKENIIDESGMPKERFSAEFPKEGPSILRIQQVVRGDSAAYFCASSPRPPTGGNTEAFFGQGTRLTVV.

CDR3: CASSYTWGTEAFF. Here the CDR3 DNA reads TGTGCCAGCAGTTACACATGGGGAACTGAAGCTTTCTTT. This chain uses TRBV6-5 with TRBJ1-1; D gene ambiguous. The CDR3 has 13 amino acids. Deletions cut 2 bases from V and 5 bases from J, with 9 bases between. Germline V gene data show CDR1 as MNHEY and CDR2 as SVGAGI.

The rearrangement joins TRBV5-1 to TRBJ2-2; TRBD2 matches at 7 bases. The CDR3 totals 16 residues. J gave up 2 bases and V 4 bases, and 8 bases lay outside the gene matches. CDR1 is SGHRS, CDR2 YFSETQ, per germline. CDR3 sequence: CASSRIGGSNTGELFF. The CDR3 DNA sequence: TGCGCCAGCAGCCGTATCGGCGGGAGTAACACCGGGGAGCTGTTTTTT. The variable domain in full, with the rest retrieved from reference TRBV5-1 and TRBJ2-2, is KAGVTQTPRYLIKTRGQQVTLSCSPISGHRSVSWYQQTPGQGLQFLFEYFSETQRNKGNFPGRFSGRQFSNSRSEMNVSTLELGDSALYLCASSRIGGSNTGELFFGEGSRLTVL.

This clone was detected once. The chain uses TRBV10-2 and TRBJ2-2; D is perhaps TRBD1 (5 bases). V was clipped by 2 bases and J by 6 bases, with 10 bases between them. There are 14 residues in the CDR3. Germline CDR1 reads WSHSY; CDR2 reads SAAADI. CDR3 in amino acids: CASSEVQTAGELFF. Here the CDR3 DNA reads TGCGCCAGCAGTGAGGTACAGACAGCCGGGGAGCTGTTTTTT.

The V call is TRBV29-1, the J call TRBJ2-1; TRBD1 matches 12 bases. There are 14 residues in the CDR3. Germline CDR1 and CDR2: SQVTM and ANQGSEA. Trimming cost V 4 bases and J 10 bases; bases outside gene matches: 8. The CDR3 region is CSVAPGQGASEQFF. The CDR3 DNA follows: TGCAGCGTTGCGCCGGGACAGGGGGCTTCCGAGCAGTTCTTC.

The rearrangement uses TRBV30 and TRBJ2-7; TRBD1 aligns across 9 bases. Germline V lookup: CDR1 GTSNPN, CDR2 SVGIG (reference sequence). V was pared by 3 bases and J by 4 bases, with 7 bases of the junction left unmatched. The CDR3 is made up of 14 amino acids. This CDR3 reads CAWSPGTGRYEQYF. CDR3 DNA sequence: TGTGCCTGGAGCCCCGGGACAGGGAGATACGAGCAGTACTTC.